This TCR beta chain appears in the sequencing data of a study of blood T cell repertoires in COVID-19. Background on the study: Whether acute or convalescent, the COVID-19 samples came from the United States, Italy and Spain. T cells, B-cell-depleted T cells, or PBMCs supplied cDNA or gDNA.

The table came from immunoSEQ multiplex PCR; TCRdb's copy has only in-frame clones and leaves some out. The table includes 200,000 or so clones, around 89% detected once. This CDR3 spans 17 amino acids. Germline CDR1 MRHNA, CDR2 SNTAGT. Trimming took 0 bases from V and 6 from J; bases not matched to a gene: 8. The sample taken for sequencing was PBMCs or T cells enriched from blood (not recorded which). The chain couples TRBV6-4 to TRBJ2-1; 10 bases line up with TRBD2. The sequence derives from a woman aged 18-29 years in a cohort exposed to, infected with or recovered from COVID-19 (not recorded which). The CDR3 loop is CASSDSIRAGGPNEQFF. CDR3 bases: TGTGCCAGCAGTGACTCGATTCGAGCGGGGGGGCCCAATGAGCAGTTCTTC.